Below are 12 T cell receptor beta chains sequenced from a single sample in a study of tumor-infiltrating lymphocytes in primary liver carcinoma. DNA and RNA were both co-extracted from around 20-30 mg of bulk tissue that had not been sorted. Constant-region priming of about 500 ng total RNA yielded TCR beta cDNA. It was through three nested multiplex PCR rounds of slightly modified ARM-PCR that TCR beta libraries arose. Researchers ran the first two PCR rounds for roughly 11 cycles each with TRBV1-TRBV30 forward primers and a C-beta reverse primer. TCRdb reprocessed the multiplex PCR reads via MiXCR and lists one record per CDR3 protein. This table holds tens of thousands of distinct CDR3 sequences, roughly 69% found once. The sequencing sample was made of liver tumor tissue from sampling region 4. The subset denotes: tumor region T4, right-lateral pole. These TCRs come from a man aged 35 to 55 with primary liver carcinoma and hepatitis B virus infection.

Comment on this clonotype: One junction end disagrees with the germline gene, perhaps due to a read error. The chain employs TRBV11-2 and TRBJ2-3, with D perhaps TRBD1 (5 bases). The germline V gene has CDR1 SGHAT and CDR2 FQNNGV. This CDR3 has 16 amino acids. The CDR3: CASSPGMGLHTDTQCF. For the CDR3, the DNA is TGTGCCAGCAGCCCTGGGATGGGGCTACACACAGATACGCAGTGTTTT. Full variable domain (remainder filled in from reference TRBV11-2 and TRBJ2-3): EAGVAQSPRYKIIEKRQSVAFWCNPISGHATLYWYQQILGQGPKLLIQFQNNGVVDDSQLPKDRFSAERLKGVDSTLKIQPAKLEDSAVYLCASSPGMGLHTDTQCFGPGTRLTVL.

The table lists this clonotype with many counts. CDR3 bases: TGCGCCAGCAGCCCACTGGGGGGCACTGAAGCTTTCTTT. Amino acids: CASSPLGGTEAFF. The chain carries TRBV5-1 and TRBJ1-1, with D possibly being TRBD1 (5 bases). The CDR3 length is 13 residues. With 4 bases removed from V and 4 bases from J, the gap between germline ends came to 11 bases. Germline CDR1 is SGHRS and CDR2 is YFSETQ.

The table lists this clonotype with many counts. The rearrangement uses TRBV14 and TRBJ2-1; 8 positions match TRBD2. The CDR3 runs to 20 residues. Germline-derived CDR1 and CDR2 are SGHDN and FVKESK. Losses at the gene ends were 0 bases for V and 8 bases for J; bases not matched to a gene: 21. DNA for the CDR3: TGTGCCAGCAGCCAAGACACCGGGTCAGGTCGGAGTCAGCGGGGGTATGAGCAGTTCTTC. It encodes CASSQDTGSGRSQRGYEQFF.

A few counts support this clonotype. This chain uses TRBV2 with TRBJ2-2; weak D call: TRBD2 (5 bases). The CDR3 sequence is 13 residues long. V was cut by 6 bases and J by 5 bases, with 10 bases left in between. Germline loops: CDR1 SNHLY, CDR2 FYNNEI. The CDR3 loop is CASSPRGTGELFF. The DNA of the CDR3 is TGTGCCAGCAGCCCTCGGGGTACCGGGGAGCTGTTTTTT.

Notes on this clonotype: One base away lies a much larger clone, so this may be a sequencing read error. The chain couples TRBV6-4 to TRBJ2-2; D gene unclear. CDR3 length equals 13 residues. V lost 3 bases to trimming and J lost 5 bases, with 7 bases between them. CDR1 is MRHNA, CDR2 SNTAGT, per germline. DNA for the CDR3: TGTGCCAGCAGTGAATACGGTACCGGGGAGCTGTTTTTT. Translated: CASSEYGTGELFF.

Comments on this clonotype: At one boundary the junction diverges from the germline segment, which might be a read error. The CDR3 loop is CASNGDYNERFF. CDR3 DNA: TGTGCAAGCAATGGAGACTACAATGAGCGGTTCTTC. The chain joins TRBV12-3 or TRBV12-4 to TRBJ2-1, with D possibly TRBD2 on 5 matching bases. This CDR3 is built from 12 residues.

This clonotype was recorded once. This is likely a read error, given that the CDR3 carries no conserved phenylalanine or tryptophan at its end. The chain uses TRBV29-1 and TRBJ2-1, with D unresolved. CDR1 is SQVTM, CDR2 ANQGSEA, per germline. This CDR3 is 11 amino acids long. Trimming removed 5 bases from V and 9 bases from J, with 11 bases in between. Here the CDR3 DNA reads TGCAGCGTTCACGAGGTCGGTGAGCAGTTCGTC. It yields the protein CSVHEVGEQFV.

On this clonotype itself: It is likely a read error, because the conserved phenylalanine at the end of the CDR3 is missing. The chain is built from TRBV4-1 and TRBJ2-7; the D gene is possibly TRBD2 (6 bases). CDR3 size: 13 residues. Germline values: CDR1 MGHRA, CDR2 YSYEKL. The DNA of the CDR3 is TGCGTCAGCAGCCACGGGGGTTCCTACGAGCAGTACTCC. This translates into CVSSHGGSYEQYS.

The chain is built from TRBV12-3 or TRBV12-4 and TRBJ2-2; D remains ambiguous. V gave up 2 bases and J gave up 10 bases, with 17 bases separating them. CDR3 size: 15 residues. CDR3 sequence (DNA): TGTGCCAGCAGTTTAAGAGACACTTTCGCCGTGGAGCTGTTTTTT. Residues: CASSLRDTFAVELFF.

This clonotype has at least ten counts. CDR3 sequence (DNA): TGTGCCAGCAGTTCTCAAGAGACCCAGTACTTC. It is translated as CASSSQETQYF. The rearrangement uses TRBV6-2 or TRBV6-3 and TRBJ2-5; D remains ambiguous. The germline V gene has CDR1 MNHEY and CDR2 SVGEGT. V was pared by 4 bases and J by 2 bases, with 2 bases between. This CDR3 spans 11 amino acids.

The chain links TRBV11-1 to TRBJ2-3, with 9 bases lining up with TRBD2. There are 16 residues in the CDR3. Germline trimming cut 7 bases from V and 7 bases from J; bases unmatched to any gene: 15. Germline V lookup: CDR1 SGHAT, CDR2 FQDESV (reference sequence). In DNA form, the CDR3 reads TGTGCCAGCAACCTCGGGACTAGCACACAGACAAATACGCAGTATTTT. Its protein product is CASNLGTSTQTNTQYF.

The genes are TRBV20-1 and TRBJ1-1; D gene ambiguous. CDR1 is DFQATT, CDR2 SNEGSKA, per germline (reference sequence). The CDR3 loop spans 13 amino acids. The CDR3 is CNAIDIKNTEAFF. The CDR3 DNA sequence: TGCAATGCCATCGACATAAAGAACACTGAAGCTTTCTTT.